This T cell receptor (beta chain) was documented in a study of blood T cell repertoires in COVID-19 (TCRdb year 2020). Background for the entire study: Collaborator samples came from the United States, Italy and Spain and covered acute and convalescent phases of COVID-19. The prospective study material was composed of cDNA or gDNA derived from T cells, B-cell-depleted T cells, or PBMCs. The dataset comprised deeply sampled blood TCRbeta repertoires from subjects exposed to, actively infected with, or recovered from COVID-19. The repertoires were made available in a free public database intended to serve as a resource for research on the immune response to SARS-CoV-2. Samples came from the ongoing ImmuneRACE study (first 160 participants) plus 1,254 subjects from 6 global collaborators. A de-identified subject ID, COVID-19 status, age in years and sex were almost always included in the sample metadata. Where available, HLA class I and class II types were obtained from metadata supplied by the sample provider rather than from assay-based typing. Study-wide findings and limitations: The amount of clinical and demographic metadata varied by source and participant and was provided uncurated.

TCRbeta CDR3 regions were amplified from genomic DNA by means of the immunoSEQ Assay, a bias-controlled multiplex PCR. In the source study's methods: The number of nucleated cells in each sample was estimated from the amplification of reference gene primers within the assay. To quantify the absolute abundance of each unique TCRbeta CDR3 rearrangement, sequence reads were collapsed and filtered. For each sample, productive Simpson clonality was calculated as the square root of Simpson's diversity index over productive rearrangements. The table comes from immuneACCESS by way of TCRdb, which keeps in-frame sequences with V and J called. Part of the clones is missing from these tables; in studies checked, under half for an unresolved V gene and the rest for unknown reasons. V and J calls and clone size follow that table, whereas D and trimming were derived from the DNA. The sample table holds 150,000 or so clones, of which around 80% were seen once. The ten largest clones capture 4.5% to 7.5% of the sample.

Participants in the prospective study were aged roughly 18 to 89 years, lived in 20 to 25 United States geographic areas, and enrolled through a virtual design. Cohort assignment in the prospective study relied on participant-reported clinical history from a screening survey and a study questionnaire. For ImmuneRACE Cohort 3, a participant was defined as recovered based on two consecutive negative NP/OP PCR tests, clearance by a healthcare professional, or resolution of symptoms. In the prospective study, mobile phlebotomists collected whole blood, serum and a nasopharyngeal or oropharyngeal swab from each participant. Participants in the prospective study had the option to provide additional blood draws and questionnaires over a roughly 2-month period. Before DNA extraction, prospective study blood samples were shipped either frozen or at room temperature. From the cysteine up to the phenylalanine, the CDR3 has a length of 12 residues. The read is trimmed to its CDR3 DNA, 36 bases read in frame from base 1. The V and J ends are trimmed by 3 bases and 5 bases, leaving 8 bases between them. From a lookup of the germline V gene, CDR1 and CDR2 are SGHDT and YYEEEE.

A few counts support this clone. Its antigen has not been determined. The input lacks base qualities; no much larger clone sits a single base away. The sample carries other DNA sequences with the same CDR3. Sequencing was done on a sample of PBMCs or T cells enriched from blood (not recorded which). The chain employs TRBV5-6 and TRBJ1-1; no D segment can be confidently identified. This clonotype was sampled from a man aged 35 to 55 who had recovered from COVID-19. The nucleotide sequence is given as TGTGCCAGCAGCTCCCACAGAACTGAAGCTTTCTTT. This codes for CASSSHRTEAFF.